This T cell receptor beta chain appears in the sequencing data of a study of long-term antiretroviral therapy in people with HIV. The run of the v3.0 immunoSEQ assay was at survey level. Using immunoSEQ multiplex PCR, the repertoire was profiled, and TCRdb retains in-frame clones only, with some absent. This sample has just under 20,000 clones, with 80% to 90% found just once. To note about this clone: Its antigen is not known.

The CDR3 totals 15 residues. Germline lookup yields CDR1 SGHVS and CDR2 FQNEAQ. V dropped 7 bases and J dropped 4 bases, with 19 bases sitting between them. Study findings and constraints: Pre-ART expanded clones dominated the repertoire at every time point. Controls exceeded HIV repertoires in CDR3 length range. Post-ART diversity increased but stayed below transplant donor controls.

The specimen comprised unsorted PBMCs, sampled 2.1 years after starting antiretroviral therapy. The sequence was obtained from a man younger than 35 with HIV. The chain has TRBV7-8 and TRBJ1-1; D remains unclear. DNA for the CDR3: TGTGCCAGCACACCTCGGGAGGATTGGAGCACTGAAGCTTTCTTT. Translated, it gives CASTPREDWSTEAFF.